A selection of T cell receptor beta chains follows, all from one sample in a study of blood T cell repertoires in COVID-19. Repertoires were generated with immunoSEQ multiplex PCR, while TCRdb's copy carries only in-frame clones and drops some. Of approximately 77,000 clones in the sample, about 87% were seen once. Material: peripheral blood. The receptors were gathered from a middle-aged man with active COVID-19. CDR3s leave out the opening cysteine and the closing phenylalanine or tryptophan. Fields, in order: CDR3 protein, clone size, V gene, J gene. Size is stated for part of the rows, as once, few or many counts, or as a class when the clone is expanded.

CDR3aa: ASMPGGTGELF
abundance: .
v_gene: TRBV19
j_gene: TRBJ2-2

CDR3aa: ASSRGGSGQSHEQY
abundance: .
v_gene: TRBV28
j_gene: TRBJ2-7

CDR3aa: ASSSGQGDTEAF
abundance: once
v_gene: TRBV28
j_gene: TRBJ1-1

CDR3aa: ASSLRGGNTIY
abundance: .
v_gene: TRBV28
j_gene: TRBJ1-3

CDR3aa: ASSVGASGGTDTQY
abundance: .
v_gene: TRBV9
j_gene: TRBJ2-3

CDR3aa: ASSEWRESSYNEQF
abundance: .
v_gene: TRBV10-1
j_gene: TRBJ2-1

CDR3aa: AISPGQPTTGNIQY
abundance: .
v_gene: TRBV10-3
j_gene: TRBJ2-4

CDR3aa: ASSYPRTSGRNYNEQF
abundance: .
v_gene: TRBV28
j_gene: TRBJ2-1

CDR3aa: ASSQGTSYEQY
abundance: few
v_gene: TRBV4-3
j_gene: TRBJ2-7

CDR3aa: ASSLLKGPDPAYEQY
abundance: .
v_gene: TRBV7-9
j_gene: TRBJ2-7

CDR3aa: ASSQEAAGPDTQY
abundance: .
v_gene: TRBV4-3
j_gene: TRBJ2-3

CDR3aa: ASSPRQYVSAGWNEQF
abundance: once
v_gene: TRBV11-2
j_gene: TRBJ2-1

CDR3aa: ASSVTGTRTDTQY
abundance: once
v_gene: TRBV9
j_gene: TRBJ2-3

CDR3aa: ASSLGVSGSKNIQY
abundance: .
v_gene: TRBV7-9
j_gene: TRBJ2-4

CDR3aa: ASSSEGQPGTEAF
abundance: .
v_gene: TRBV7-8
j_gene: TRBJ1-1

CDR3aa: ATSRGLAGAVEQY
abundance: .
v_gene: TRBV15
j_gene: TRBJ2-7

CDR3aa: ATSDPSGGATDTQY
abundance: .
v_gene: TRBV24-1
j_gene: TRBJ2-3

CDR3aa: ASSYSGGGEKLF
abundance: once
v_gene: TRBV6-5
j_gene: TRBJ1-4

CDR3aa: ASSSQGVDTGELF
abundance: .
v_gene: TRBV2
j_gene: TRBJ2-2

CDR3aa: ASSPVLVQGATEAF
abundance: .
v_gene: TRBV18
j_gene: TRBJ1-1

CDR3aa: ASSSPNEQY
abundance: once
v_gene: TRBV28
j_gene: TRBJ2-7

CDR3aa: ASSPPTWAGSTDTQY
abundance: few
v_gene: TRBV18
j_gene: TRBJ2-3

CDR3aa: ATSSRDYPSPDTQY
abundance: .
v_gene: TRBV15
j_gene: TRBJ2-3

CDR3aa: ATSRGTGYSNQPQH
abundance: .
v_gene: TRBV15
j_gene: TRBJ1-5

CDR3aa: ASSPSGGLGQETQY
abundance: .
v_gene: TRBV5-4
j_gene: TRBJ2-5

CDR3aa: ASRQAAQAPFQY
abundance: .
v_gene: TRBV19
j_gene: TRBJ2-7

CDR3aa: ASSLKALLGARLGYT
abundance: .
v_gene: TRBV5-6
j_gene: TRBJ1-2

CDR3aa: ASSLSLFGYEQY
abundance: .
v_gene: TRBV19
j_gene: TRBJ2-7

CDR3aa: ASSQTENYGYT
abundance: .
v_gene: TRBV18
j_gene: TRBJ1-2

CDR3aa: AWMKEGAGEKLF
abundance: .
v_gene: TRBV30
j_gene: TRBJ1-4

CDR3aa: ASFAGRFSGANVLT
abundance: .
v_gene: TRBV5-1
j_gene: TRBJ2-6

CDR3aa: ASSPHRDQPGLAIYEQY
abundance: .
v_gene: TRBV7-8
j_gene: TRBJ2-7

CDR3aa: ASSYFQEKSPLH
abundance: .
v_gene: TRBV6-5
j_gene: TRBJ1-6

CDR3aa: ASSETSGGPNEQF
abundance: .
v_gene: TRBV6-1
j_gene: TRBJ2-1

CDR3aa: ASSLGGAGELF
abundance: .
v_gene: TRBV4-3
j_gene: TRBJ2-2

CDR3aa: ASSRVTGPNYGYT
abundance: .
v_gene: TRBV18
j_gene: TRBJ1-2

CDR3aa: ASSLAGDSPLH
abundance: .
v_gene: TRBV18
j_gene: TRBJ1-6

CDR3aa: ASSPTEINEQF
abundance: .
v_gene: TRBV27
j_gene: TRBJ2-1

CDR3aa: ASSPSGVYQETQY
abundance: .
v_gene: TRBV3-1/TRBV3-2
j_gene: TRBJ2-5

CDR3aa: ASSPQGQGQPQH
abundance: .
v_gene: TRBV18
j_gene: TRBJ1-5